The T cell receptor beta chain under discussion was sequenced for a study of control samples from healthy donors and cancer patients. The CDR3 spans 14 residues. V was pared by 6 bases and J by 2 bases, with 3 bases of the junction left unmatched. Germline V gene lookup returns CDR1 KGHDR and CDR2 SFDVKD. Generated by immunoSEQ multiplex PCR, the TCRdb table keeps only in-frame clones and is missing some. Altogether around 200,000 clones are present, 85% to 95% being singletons, with the ten largest covering roughly 1.6%. The receptor's source is a man aged 18 to 29 in good health. The chain couples TRBV24-1 to TRBJ2-7; 10 nucleotides match TRBD1. Sequencing used blood. The CDR3 region is CATSSGTGAYEQYF. For the CDR3, the DNA is TGTGCCACCAGTTCCGGGACAGGGGCCTACGAGCAGTACTTC.